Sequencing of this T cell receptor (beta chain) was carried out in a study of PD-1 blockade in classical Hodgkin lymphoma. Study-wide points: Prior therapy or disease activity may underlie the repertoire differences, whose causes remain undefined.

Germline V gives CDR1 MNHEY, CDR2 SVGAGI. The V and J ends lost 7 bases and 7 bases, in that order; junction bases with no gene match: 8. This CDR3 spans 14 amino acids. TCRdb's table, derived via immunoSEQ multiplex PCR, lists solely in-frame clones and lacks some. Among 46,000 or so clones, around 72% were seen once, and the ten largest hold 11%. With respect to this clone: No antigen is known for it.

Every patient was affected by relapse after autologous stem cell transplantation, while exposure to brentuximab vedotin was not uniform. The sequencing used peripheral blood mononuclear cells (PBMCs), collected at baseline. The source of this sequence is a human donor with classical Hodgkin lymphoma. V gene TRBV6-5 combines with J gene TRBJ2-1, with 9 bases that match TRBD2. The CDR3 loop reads CASNEREVWNEQFF. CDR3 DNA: TGTGCCAGCAATGAGCGGGAGGTGTGGAATGAGCAGTTCTTC.